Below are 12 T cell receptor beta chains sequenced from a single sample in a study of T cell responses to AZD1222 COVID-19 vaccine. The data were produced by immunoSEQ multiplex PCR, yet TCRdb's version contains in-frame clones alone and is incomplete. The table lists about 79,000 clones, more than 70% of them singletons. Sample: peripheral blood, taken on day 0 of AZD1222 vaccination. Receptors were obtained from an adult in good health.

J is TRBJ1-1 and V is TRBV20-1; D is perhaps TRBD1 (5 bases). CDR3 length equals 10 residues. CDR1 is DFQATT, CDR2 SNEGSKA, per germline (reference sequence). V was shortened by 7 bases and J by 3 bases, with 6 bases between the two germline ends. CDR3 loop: CSGGDTEAFF. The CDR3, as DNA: TGCAGTGGGGGGGACACTGAAGCTTTCTTT.

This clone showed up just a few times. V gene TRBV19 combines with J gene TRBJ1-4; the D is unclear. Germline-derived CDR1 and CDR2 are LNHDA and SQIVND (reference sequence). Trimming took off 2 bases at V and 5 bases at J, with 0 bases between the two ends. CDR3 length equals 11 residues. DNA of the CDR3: TGTGCCAGTAGTATAAATGAAAAACTGTTTTTT. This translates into CASSINEKLFF.

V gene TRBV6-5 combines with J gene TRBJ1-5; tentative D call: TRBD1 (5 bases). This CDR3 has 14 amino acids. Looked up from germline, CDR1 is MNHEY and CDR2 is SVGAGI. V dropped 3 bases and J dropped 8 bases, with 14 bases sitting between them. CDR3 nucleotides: TGTGCCAGCAGTTATGGCGGGGGTGATGAGCCCCAGCATTTT. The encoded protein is CASSYGGGDEPQHF.

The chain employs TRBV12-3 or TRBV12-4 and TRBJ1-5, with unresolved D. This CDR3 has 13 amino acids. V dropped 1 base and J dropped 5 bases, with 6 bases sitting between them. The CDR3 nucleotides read TGTGCCAGCAGTTTAGGTCGGTATCAGCCCCAGCATTTT. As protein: CASSLGRYQPQHF.

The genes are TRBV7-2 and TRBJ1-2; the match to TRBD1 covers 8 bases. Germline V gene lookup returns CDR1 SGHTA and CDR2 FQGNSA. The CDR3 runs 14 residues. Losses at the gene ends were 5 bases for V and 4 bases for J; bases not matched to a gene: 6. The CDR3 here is CASSPHTGGYGYTF. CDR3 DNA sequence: TGTGCCAGCAGCCCTCACACAGGGGGCTATGGCTACACCTTC. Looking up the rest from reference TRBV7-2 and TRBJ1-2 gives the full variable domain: GAGVSQSPSNKVTEKGKDVELRCDPISGHTALYWYRQSLGQGLEFLIYFQGNSAPDKSGLPSDRFSAERTGGSVSTLTIQRTQQEDSAVYLCASSPHTGGYGYTFGSGTRLTVV.

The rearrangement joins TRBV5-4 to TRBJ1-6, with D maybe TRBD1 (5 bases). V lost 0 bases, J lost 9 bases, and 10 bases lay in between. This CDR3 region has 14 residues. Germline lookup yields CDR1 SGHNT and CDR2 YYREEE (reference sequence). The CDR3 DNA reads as TGTGCCAGCAGCTTGGGGGGCCGGGCTTCACCCCTCCACTTT. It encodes CASSLGGRASPLHF.

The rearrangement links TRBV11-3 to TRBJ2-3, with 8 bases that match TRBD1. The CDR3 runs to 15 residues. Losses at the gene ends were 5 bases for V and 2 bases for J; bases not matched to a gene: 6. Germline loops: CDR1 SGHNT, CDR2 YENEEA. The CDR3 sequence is CASSPTGGFTDTQYF. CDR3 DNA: TGTGCCAGCAGCCCCACAGGGGGGTTCACAGATACGCAGTATTTT.

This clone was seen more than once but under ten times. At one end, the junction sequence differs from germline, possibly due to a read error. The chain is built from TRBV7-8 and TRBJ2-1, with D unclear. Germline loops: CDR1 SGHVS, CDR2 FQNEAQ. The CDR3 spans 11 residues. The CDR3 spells CASSSNNEQFF. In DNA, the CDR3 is TGTGCCAGCAGCTCCAACAATGAGCAGTTCTTC.

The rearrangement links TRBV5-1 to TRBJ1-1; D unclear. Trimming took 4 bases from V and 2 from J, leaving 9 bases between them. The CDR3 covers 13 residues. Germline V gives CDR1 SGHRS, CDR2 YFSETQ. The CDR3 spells CASSPSGNTEAFF. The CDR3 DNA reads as TGCGCCAGCAGCCCGTCGGGTAACACTGAAGCTTTCTTT.

In DNA, the CDR3 is TGTGCCAGTAGTATCCTACTAGCGGGGGGGAACAATGAGCAGTTCTTC. It yields the protein CASSILLAGGNNEQFF. The V gene is TRBV19, the J gene TRBJ2-1; TRBD2 matches at 13 bases. The V and J ends lost 3 bases and 5 bases, in that order; junction bases with no gene match: 4. CDR1 is LNHDA, CDR2 SQIVND, per germline (reference sequence). This CDR3 is built from 16 residues.

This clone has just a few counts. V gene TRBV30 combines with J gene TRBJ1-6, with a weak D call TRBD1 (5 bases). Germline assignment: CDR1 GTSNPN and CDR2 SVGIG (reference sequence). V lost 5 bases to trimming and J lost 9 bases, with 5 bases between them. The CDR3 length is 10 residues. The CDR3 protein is CAWGTSPLHF. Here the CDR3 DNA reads TGTGCCTGGGGGACTTCACCCCTCCACTTT.

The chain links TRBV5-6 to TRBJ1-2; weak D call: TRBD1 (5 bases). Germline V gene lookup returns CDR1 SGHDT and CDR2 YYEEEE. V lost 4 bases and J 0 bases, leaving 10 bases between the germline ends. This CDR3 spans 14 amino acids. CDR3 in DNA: TGTGCCAGCAGCCCCAGGGTCGCTAACTATGGCTACACCTTC. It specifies CASSPRVANYGYTF.